Sequencing of this T cell receptor (beta chain) was carried out in a study of blood T cell repertoires in COVID-19. The protocol was immunoSEQ multiplex PCR, while the TCRdb copy is restricted to in-frame clones and leaves out a portion. The table shows roughly 240,000 clones, with roughly 86% occurring only once. The CDR3 loop spans 20 amino acids. Trimming removed 1 base from V and 0 bases from J; junction bases left unmatched: 13. Germline CDR1 is SNHLY and CDR2 is FYNNEI. The sample comprised PBMCs or T cells enriched from blood (not recorded which). The chain links TRBV2 to TRBJ2-3, with 10 bases aligning to TRBD2. The receptor was isolated from a woman aged 25-40 years with acute COVID-19. CDR3 DNA sequence: TGTGCCAGCAGTGAAGAGAGCGGGGGGGCCCTATCCGCGAGCACAGATACGCAGTATTTT. Residues: CASSEESGGALSASTDTQYF.